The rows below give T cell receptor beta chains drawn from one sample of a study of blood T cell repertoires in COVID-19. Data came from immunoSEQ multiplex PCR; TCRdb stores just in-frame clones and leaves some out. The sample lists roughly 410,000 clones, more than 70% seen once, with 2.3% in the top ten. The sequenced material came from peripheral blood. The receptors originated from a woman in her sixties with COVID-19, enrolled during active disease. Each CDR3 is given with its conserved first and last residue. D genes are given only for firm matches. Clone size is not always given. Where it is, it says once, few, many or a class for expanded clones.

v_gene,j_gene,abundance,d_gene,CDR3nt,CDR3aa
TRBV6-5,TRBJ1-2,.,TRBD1,TGTGCCAGCAGTTCCCAAGGACAGGTTAACTATGGCTACACCTTC,CASSSQGQVNYGYTF
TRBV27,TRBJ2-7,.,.,TGTGCCAGCAGGGCCGGCACAGGCCCCTTCTCCTACGAGCAGTACTTC,CASRAGTGPFSYEQYF
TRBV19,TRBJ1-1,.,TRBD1,TGTGCCAGTAACCCCCAGGGGGCCTACACTGAAGCTTTCTTT,CASNPQGAYTEAFF
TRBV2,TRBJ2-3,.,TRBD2,TGTGCCAGCAGCCCCACTAGCGGGGGGTATTACAGCACAGATACGCAGTATTTT,CASSPTSGGYYSTDTQYF
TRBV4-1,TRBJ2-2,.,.,TGCGCCAGCAGCCGCCGGGACATGAACACCGGGGAGCTGTTTTTT,CASSRRDMNTGELFF
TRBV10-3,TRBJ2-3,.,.,TGTGCCATCAGCGCCGGGGTGGCCGGGGATACGCAGTATTTT,CAISAGVAGDTQYF
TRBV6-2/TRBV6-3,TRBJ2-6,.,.,TGTGCCAGCAGTCCCCCGCCTAGGACTGGGGCCAACGTCCTGACTTTC,CASSPPPRTGANVLTF
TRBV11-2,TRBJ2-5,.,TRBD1,TGTGCCAGCAGCAGCTTCCGGGACAGGGAGTTGGAGACCCAGTACTTC,CASSSFRDRELETQYF
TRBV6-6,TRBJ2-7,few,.,TGTGCCAGCAGTCGCTATCGAGGCTCAGGACTTAGCTCCTACGAGCAGTACTTC,CASSRYRGSGLSSYEQYF
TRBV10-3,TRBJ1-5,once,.,TGTGCCATCAGTGCGGGGTTACTTGGACCCCAGCATTTT,CAISAGLLGPQHF
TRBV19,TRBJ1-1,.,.,TGTGCCAGTATTAGAACAGGGAACACTGAAGCTTTCTTT,CASIRTGNTEAFF
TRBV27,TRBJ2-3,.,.,TGTGCCAGCACTTCACAGGCTTCTAGCACAGATACGCAGTATTTT,CASTSQASSTDTQYF
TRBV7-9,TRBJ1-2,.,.,TGTGCCAGCAGCCTGTCAACAGGAGGGGAAGGCTACACCTTC,CASSLSTGGEGYTF
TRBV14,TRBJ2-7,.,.,TGTGCCAGCAGCCAATATGCAGGCTACGAGCAGTACTTC,CASSQYAGYEQYF
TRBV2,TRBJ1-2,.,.,TGTGCCAGCAATGGACAGACTAACTATGGCTACACCTTC,CASNGQTNYGYTF
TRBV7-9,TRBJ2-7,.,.,TGTGCCAGCAGCCAGGGGGGAAACAGCTACGGCTACGAGCAGTACTTC,CASSQGGNSYGYEQYF
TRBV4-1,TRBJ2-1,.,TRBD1,TGCGCCAGCAGCCAAGCCGGACAGGGGACCTACAATGAGCAGTTCTTC,CASSQAGQGTYNEQFF
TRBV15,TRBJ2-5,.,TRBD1,TGTGCCACCAGCAGAGACACGAGACAGGGTGGGACCAAAGAGACCCAGTACTTC,CATSRDTRQGGTKETQYF
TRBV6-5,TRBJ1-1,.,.,TGTGCCAGCACGGAAGGGGTGGTCACTGAAGCTTTCTTT,CASTEGVVTEAFF
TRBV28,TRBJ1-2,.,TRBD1,TGTGCCAGCAGTTTAAGGGGGAGGACAGGCCGCTATCTTTATGGCTACACCTTC,CASSLRGRTGRYLYGYTF
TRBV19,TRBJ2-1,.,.,TGTGCCACCCGGGACTTCAACAATGAGCAGTTCTTC,CATRDFNNEQFF
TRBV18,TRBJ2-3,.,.,TGTGCCAGCTCACCGGGCAGCGGGACAGATACGCAGTATTTT,CASSPGSGTDTQYF
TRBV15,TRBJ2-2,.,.,TGTGCCACCAGCAGAGATCAGGGAAACACCGGGGAGCTGTTTTTT,CATSRDQGNTGELFF
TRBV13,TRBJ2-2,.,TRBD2,TGTGCCAGCAATCTCTGGACTAGTGGCACCGGGGAGCTGTTTTTT,CASNLWTSGTGELFF
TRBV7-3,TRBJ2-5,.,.,TGTGCCAGCAGCTTAACGCCTCAGGAGACCCAGTACTTC,CASSLTPQETQYF
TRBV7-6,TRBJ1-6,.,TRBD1,TGTGCCAGCAGCTTAGTTGACAGGGGTAATTCACCCCTCCACTTT,CASSLVDRGNSPLHF
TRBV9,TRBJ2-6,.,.,TGTGCCAGCAGCGTAGAAGGGCAGGGGATGGCACCGGGGGCCAACGTCCTGACTTTC,CASSVEGQGMAPGANVLTF
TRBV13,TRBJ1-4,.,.,TGTGCCAGCTCGGGGCCGGGGGGCGAAAAACTGTTTTTT,CASSGPGGEKLFF
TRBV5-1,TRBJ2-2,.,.,TGCGCCAGCAGCTTTGGAGTGCTGTCGAACACCGGGGAGCTGTTTTTT,CASSFGVLSNTGELFF
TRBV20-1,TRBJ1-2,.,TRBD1,TGCAGTGCTAGTTTTCCAAAGGCAGGGGGGTATGGCTACACCTTC,CSASFPKAGGYGYTF